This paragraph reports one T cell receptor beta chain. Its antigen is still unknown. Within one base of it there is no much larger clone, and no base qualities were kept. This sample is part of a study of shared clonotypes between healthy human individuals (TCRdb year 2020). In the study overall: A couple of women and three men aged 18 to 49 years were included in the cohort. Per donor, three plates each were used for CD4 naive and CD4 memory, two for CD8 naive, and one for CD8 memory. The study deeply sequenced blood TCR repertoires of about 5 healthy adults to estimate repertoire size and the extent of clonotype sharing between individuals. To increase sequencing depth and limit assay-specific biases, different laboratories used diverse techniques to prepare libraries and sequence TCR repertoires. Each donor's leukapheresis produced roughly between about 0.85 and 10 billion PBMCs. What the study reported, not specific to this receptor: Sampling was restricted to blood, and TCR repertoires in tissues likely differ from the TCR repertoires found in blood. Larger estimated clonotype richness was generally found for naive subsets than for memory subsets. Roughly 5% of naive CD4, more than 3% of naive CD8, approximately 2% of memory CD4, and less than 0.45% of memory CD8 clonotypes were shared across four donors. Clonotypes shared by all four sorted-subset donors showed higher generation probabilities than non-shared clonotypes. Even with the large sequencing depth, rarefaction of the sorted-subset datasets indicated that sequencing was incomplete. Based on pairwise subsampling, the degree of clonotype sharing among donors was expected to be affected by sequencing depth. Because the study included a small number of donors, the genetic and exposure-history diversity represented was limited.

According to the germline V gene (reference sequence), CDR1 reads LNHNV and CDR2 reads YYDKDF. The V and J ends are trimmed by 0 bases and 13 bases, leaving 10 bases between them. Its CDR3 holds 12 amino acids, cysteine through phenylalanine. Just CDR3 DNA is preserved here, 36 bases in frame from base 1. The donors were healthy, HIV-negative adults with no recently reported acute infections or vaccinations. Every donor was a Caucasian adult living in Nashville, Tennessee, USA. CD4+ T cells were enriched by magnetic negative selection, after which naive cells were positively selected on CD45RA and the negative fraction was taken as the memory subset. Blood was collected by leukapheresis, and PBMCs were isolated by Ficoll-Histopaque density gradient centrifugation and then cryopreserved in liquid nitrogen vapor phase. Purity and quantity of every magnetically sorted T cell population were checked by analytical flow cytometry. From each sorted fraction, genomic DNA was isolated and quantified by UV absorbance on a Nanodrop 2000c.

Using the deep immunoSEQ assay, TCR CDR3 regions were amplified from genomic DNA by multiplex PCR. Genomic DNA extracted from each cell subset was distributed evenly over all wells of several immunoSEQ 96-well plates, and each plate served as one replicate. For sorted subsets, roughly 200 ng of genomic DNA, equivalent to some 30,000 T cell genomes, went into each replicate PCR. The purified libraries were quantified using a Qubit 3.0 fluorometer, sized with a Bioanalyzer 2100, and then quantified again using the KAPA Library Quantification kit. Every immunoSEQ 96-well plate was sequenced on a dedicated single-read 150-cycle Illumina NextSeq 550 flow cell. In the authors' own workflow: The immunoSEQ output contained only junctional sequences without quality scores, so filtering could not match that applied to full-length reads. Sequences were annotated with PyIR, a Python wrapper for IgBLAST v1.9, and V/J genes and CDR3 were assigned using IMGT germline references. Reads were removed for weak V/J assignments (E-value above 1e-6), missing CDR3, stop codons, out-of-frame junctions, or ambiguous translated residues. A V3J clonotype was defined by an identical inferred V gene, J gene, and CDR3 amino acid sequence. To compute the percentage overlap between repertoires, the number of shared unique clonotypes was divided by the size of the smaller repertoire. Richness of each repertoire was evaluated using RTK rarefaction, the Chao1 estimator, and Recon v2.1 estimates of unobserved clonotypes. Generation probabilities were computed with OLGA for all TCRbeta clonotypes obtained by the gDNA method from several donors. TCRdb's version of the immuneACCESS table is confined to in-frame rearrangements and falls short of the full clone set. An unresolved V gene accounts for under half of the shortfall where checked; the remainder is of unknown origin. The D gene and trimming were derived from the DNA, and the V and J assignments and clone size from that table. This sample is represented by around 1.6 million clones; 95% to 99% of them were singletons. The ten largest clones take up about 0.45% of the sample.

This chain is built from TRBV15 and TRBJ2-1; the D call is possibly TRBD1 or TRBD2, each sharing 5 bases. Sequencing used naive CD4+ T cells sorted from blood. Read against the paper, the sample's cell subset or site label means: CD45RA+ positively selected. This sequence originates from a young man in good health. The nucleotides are TGTGCCACCAGCAGAGATTTGGGGGTACAGTTCTTC. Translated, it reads CATSRDLGVQFF.